This T cell receptor beta chain originates from a study of shared clonotypes between healthy human individuals. Whole-study context: The donor group consisted of a couple of women and a few men, aged 18 to 49.

An approximately 200 ng quantity of DNA, 32,000 or so T cell genomes, went into the sorted-subset replicate PCRs. Using immunoSEQ multiplex PCR, the repertoire was profiled, and TCRdb retains in-frame clones only, with some absent. The data hold over a million clones, with around 82% observed a single time. Germline V gene sequence: CDR1 SNHLY, CDR2 FYNNEI. V was shortened by 8 bases and J by 0 bases, with 8 bases between the two germline ends. The length of the CDR3 is 13 residues. Donors were Caucasian adults residing in Nashville, Tennessee, USA. The gene calls are TRBV2 and TRBJ2-1; D uncertain. This TCR was sampled from a man aged 18 to 29 in good health. Some clones in this sample may be carry-over from other donors' samples. Sequenced sample: memory CD4+ T cells from PBMCs. Subset given: CD45RA-negative fraction. CDR3 sequence reads: CASSDGSYNEQFF. CDR3 sequence (DNA): TGTGCCAGCTCTGACGGCTCCTACAATGAGCAGTTCTTC.